This entry lists 7 T cell receptor beta chains sequenced from one sample in a study of blood T cell repertoires in COVID-19. Here immunoSEQ multiplex PCR was the method, and the copy in TCRdb shows in-frame clones only, minus some. The sample has about 250,000 clones, approximately 80% seen once. The sample consisted of peripheral blood. These TCRs come from a man aged 35-49 years with acute or convalescent COVID-19.

This clone was found a few times. This chain connects TRBV6-5 to TRBJ2-1; maybe TRBD2 (5 bases). The CDR3 contains 12 residues. Germline values: CDR1 MNHEY, CDR2 SVGAGI. V lost 5 bases, J lost 7 bases, and 9 bases lay in between. The CDR3 loop reads CASSLSGNEQFF. Written as DNA, the CDR3 is TGTGCCAGCAGTCTTTCGGGGAATGAGCAGTTCTTC.

The sample holds a few counts of this clone. The rearrangement uses TRBV6-5 and TRBJ1-5, with TRBD1 as a possible D gene (6 bases). Germline-derived CDR1 and CDR2 are MNHEY and SVGAGI. V was pared by 7 bases and J by 6 bases, with 16 bases between. This CDR3 is 14 amino acids long. The chain's CDR3 is CASKGRGAGQPQHF. The CDR3 nucleotides are TGTGCCAGCAAGGGGCGGGGGGCAGGTCAGCCCCAGCATTTT.

This chain uses TRBV7-2 with TRBJ2-1; TRBD2 agrees at 8 bases. Germline V lookup: CDR1 SGHTA, CDR2 FQGNSA. The CDR3 covers 15 residues. Trimming removed 3 bases from V and 9 bases from J; junction bases left unmatched: 10. The CDR3: CASSFDSGIVSEQFF. The CDR3 nucleotides are TGTGCCAGCAGCTTCGATAGCGGGATTGTCAGTGAGCAGTTCTTC.

The chain couples TRBV5-1 to TRBJ2-1; 7 nucleotides line up with TRBD2. The J segment lost 5 bases and the V segment lost 4 bases, leaving 9 bases of the junction unmatched. The CDR3 runs 15 residues. Germline V gives CDR1 SGHRS, CDR2 YFSETQ. The CDR3: CASSISLSGNNEQFF. The DNA of the CDR3 is TGCGCCAGCAGCATATCGCTCAGCGGGAACAATGAGCAGTTCTTC. The full variable domain, with the rest looked up from reference TRBV5-1 and TRBJ2-1, is KAGVTQTPRYLIKTRGQQVTLSCSPISGHRSVSWYQQTPGQGLQFLFEYFSETQRNKGNFPGRFSGRQFSNSRSEMNVSTLELGDSALYLCASSISLSGNNEQFFGPGTRLTVL.

This clone was counted once. CDR3 sequence: CASSPGGGAGYTGELFF. For the CDR3, the DNA is TGTGCCAGCAGCCCCGGTGGGGGCGCCGGTTACACCGGGGAGCTGTTTTTT. The chain employs TRBV5-4 and TRBJ2-2; a weak D match, TRBD1 (6 bases). The CDR3 totals 17 residues. V shed 4 bases and J shed 3 bases, with 19 bases lying between them. Looked up from germline, CDR1 is SGHNT and CDR2 is YYREEE (reference sequence).

The chain recombines TRBV5-5 with TRBJ2-7, with 8 bases fitting TRBD1. The V segment lost 1 base and the J segment 2 bases; nucleotides outside the gene matches: 5. From germline, CDR1 is SGHKS and CDR2 YYEKEE (reference sequence). The CDR3 runs to 15 residues. CDR3 sequence reads: CASSLSTGGPYEQYF. As DNA, the CDR3 is TGTGCCAGCAGCTTGTCTACAGGGGGTCCCTACGAGCAGTACTTC.

The sample holds one count of this clone. This chain connects TRBV29-1 to TRBJ2-7; the D gene is possibly TRBD2 (5 bases). The CDR3 runs to 15 residues. The germline V gene encodes CDR1 SQVTM and CDR2 ANQGSEA. With 1 base removed from V and 3 bases from J, the gap between germline ends came to 16 bases. CDR3 nucleotide sequence: TGCAGCGTTGAAGGATCCAGCGGAGGTCTCTACGAGCAGTACTTC. Amino acids: CSVEGSSGGLYEQYF.